Listed here are 6 T cell receptor beta chains from one sample, sequenced in a study of control samples from healthy donors and cancer patients. The table came from immunoSEQ multiplex PCR; TCRdb's copy has only in-frame clones and leaves some out. The sample has approximately 120,000 clones; more than 75% are singletons. The sample consisted of blood. These receptors were collected from a man in his 60s in good health.

This sequence joins TRBV7-3 and TRBJ2-2; D unclear. This CDR3 contains 13 residues. CDR1 and CDR2 (germline): SGHTA, FQGTGA. Trimming cost V 6 bases and J 4 bases, with 9 bases left between them. The CDR3 nucleotides read TGTGCCAGCAGAGGCACCAGCACCGGGGAGCTGTTTTTT. It translates to CASRGTSTGELFF.

This sequence joins TRBV19 and TRBJ1-5; D unclear. The germline V and J ends were trimmed by 2 bases and 3 bases, with 8 bases remaining between them. Germline CDR1 reads LNHDA; CDR2 reads SQIVND (reference sequence). This CDR3 has 14 residues. The CDR3 sequence: CASSISQNNQPQHF. Written as DNA, the CDR3 is TGTGCCAGTAGTATAAGCCAGAACAATCAGCCCCAGCATTTT.

As concerns this clone: The same CDR3 can be traced to other DNA sequences in this sample. J is TRBJ1-4 and V is TRBV3-1 (or the pseudogene TRBV3-2); no firm D call. Trimming left V 1 base short and J 5 bases short, with 11 bases between. This CDR3 region has 15 residues. Germline V gene lookup returns CDR1 LGHDT and CDR2 YNNKEL (reference sequence). CDR3 nucleotide sequence: TGTGCCAGCAGCCAAGTCGGAACAGCGAATGAAAAACTGTTTTTT. Its translation: CASSQVGTANEKLFF.

The genes are TRBV6-5 and TRBJ1-4; the match to TRBD1 covers 8 bases. Germline CDR1 reads MNHEY; CDR2 reads SVGAGI. The V segment lost 6 bases and the J segment 8 bases; nucleotides outside the gene matches: 11. The CDR3 consists of 15 residues. CDR3 in amino acids: CASRLEGTGEEKLFF. In nucleotides, the CDR3 is TGTGCCAGCAGACTCGAGGGGACAGGAGAAGAAAAACTGTTTTTT.

The chain couples TRBV2 to TRBJ2-7; tentative D call: TRBD2 (5 bases). V lost 7 bases to trimming and J lost 3 bases, with 13 bases between them. This CDR3 is 13 amino acids long. Germline V gives CDR1 SNHLY, CDR2 FYNNEI. In nucleotides, the CDR3 is TGTGCCAGCAACCGAGACGGGGACTACGAGCAGTACTTC. This encodes CASNRDGDYEQYF.

V gene TRBV5-5 combines with J gene TRBJ1-1; D is possibly TRBD1 (6 bases). In germline, CDR1 is SGHKS, CDR2 YYEKEE (reference sequence). The CDR3 runs to 14 residues. The germline V and J ends were trimmed by 5 bases and 1 base, with 12 bases remaining between them. The CDR3 region has the DNA TGTGCCAGCAGGTCAGGGGCGGAGAACACTGAAGCTTTCTTT. Protein sequence: CASRSGAENTEAFF. Filled out from reference TRBV5-5 and TRBJ1-1, the complete variable domain reads DAGVTQSPTHLIKTRGQQVTLRCSPISGHKSVSWYQQVLGQGPQFIFQYYEKEERGRGNFPDRFSARQFPNYSSELNVNALLLGDSALYLCASRSGAENTEAFFGQGTRLTVV.